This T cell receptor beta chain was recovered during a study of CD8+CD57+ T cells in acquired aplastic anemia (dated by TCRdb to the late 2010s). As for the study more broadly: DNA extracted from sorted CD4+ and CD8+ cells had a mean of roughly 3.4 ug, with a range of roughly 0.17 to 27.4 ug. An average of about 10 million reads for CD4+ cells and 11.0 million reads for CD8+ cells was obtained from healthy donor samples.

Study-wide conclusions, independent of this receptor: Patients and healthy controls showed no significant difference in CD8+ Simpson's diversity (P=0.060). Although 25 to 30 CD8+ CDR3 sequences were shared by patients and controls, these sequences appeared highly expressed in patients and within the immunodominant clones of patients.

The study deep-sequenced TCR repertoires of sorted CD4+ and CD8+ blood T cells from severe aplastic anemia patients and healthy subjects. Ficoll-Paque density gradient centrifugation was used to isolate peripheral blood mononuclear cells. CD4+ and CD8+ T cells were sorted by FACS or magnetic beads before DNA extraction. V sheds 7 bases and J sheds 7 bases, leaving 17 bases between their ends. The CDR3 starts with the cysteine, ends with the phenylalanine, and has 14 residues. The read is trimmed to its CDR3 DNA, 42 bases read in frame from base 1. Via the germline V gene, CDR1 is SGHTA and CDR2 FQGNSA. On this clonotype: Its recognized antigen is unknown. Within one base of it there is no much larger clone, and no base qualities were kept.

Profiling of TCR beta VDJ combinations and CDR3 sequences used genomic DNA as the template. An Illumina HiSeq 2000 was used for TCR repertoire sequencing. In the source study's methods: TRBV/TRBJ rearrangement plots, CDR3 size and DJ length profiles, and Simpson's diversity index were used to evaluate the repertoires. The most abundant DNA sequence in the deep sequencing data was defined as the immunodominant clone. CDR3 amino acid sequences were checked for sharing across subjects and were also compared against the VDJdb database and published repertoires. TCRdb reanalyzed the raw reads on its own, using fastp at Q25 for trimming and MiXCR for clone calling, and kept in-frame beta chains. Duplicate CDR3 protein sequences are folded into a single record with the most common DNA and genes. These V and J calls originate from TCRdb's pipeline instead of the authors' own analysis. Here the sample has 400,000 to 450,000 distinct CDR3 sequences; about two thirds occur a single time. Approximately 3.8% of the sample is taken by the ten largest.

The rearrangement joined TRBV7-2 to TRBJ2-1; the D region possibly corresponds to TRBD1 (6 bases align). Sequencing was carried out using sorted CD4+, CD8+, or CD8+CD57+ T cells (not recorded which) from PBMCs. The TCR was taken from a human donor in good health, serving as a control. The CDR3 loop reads CASIVASGENEQFF. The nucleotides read TGTGCCAGCATCGTAGCGTCAGGGGAAAATGAGCAGTTCTTC. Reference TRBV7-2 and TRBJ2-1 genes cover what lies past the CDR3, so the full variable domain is GAGVSQSPSNKVTEKGKDVELRCDPISGHTALYWYRQSLGQGLEFLIYFQGNSAPDKSGLPSDRFSAERTGGSVSTLTIQRTQQEDSAVYLCASIVASGENEQFFGPGTRLTVL.